The clone carrying this T cell receptor beta chain showed up just a few times. The antigen remains undetermined. This specimen comes from a study of CD8 T cells in ankylosing spondylitis. Study findings and constraints: Blood from ankylosing spondylitis patients appeared to carry a characteristic roughly 8-variant TCR beta motif.

TCRdb ran MiXCR on the 5' RACE reads and lists one entry per CDR3 protein. The repertoire holds over 700,000 distinct CDR3 sequences, with 15% to 20% as singletons. Sample: blood, either unsorted or a sorted T cell fraction (not recorded which). This receptor was taken from a male donor with ankylosing spondylitis.

This CDR3 reads CASRRQGSEKLFF. In DNA form, the CDR3 reads TGTGCCAGCAGACGGCAGGGAAGTGAAAAACTGTTTTTT. The gene calls are TRBV6-1 and TRBJ1-4, with a weak D call TRBD1 (5 bases). Trimming removed 6 bases from V and 7 bases from J, with 12 bases in between. Germline V gives CDR1 MNHNS, CDR2 SASEGT. The CDR3 sequence is 13 residues long.